The 4 T cell receptor beta chains in this list originate from one sample, sequenced in a study of response to subunit inactivated influenza vaccine. Using its own MiXCR run on the RT-PCR reads, TCRdb lists one record per CDR3 protein. This repertoire shows about 800,000 distinct CDR3 sequences, about 20% found once; its top ten account for about 10%. The specimen comprised PBMCs from blood, sampled 4 to 6 days after vaccination. Every receptor here comes from a man in his fifties who received an inactivated influenza vaccine.

Only a few counts were recorded for this clonotype. This chain joins TRBV29-1 and TRBJ2-7; no firm D call. This CDR3 comprises 12 residues. The germline V gene encodes CDR1 SQVTM and CDR2 ANQGSEA. Trimming stripped 4 bases from V and 2 bases from J, with 9 bases between. CDR3 residues: CSVGVNTYEQYF. The CDR3 bases are TGCAGCGTTGGGGTAAATACCTACGAGCAGTACTTC.

V gene TRBV10-3 combines with J gene TRBJ1-5, with D perhaps matching TRBD1 (5 bases). Germline CDR1 reads ENHRY; CDR2 reads SYGVKD. Trimming pared 3 bases from V and 10 bases from J, leaving 16 bases between. The CDR3 is made up of 14 amino acids. The CDR3 sequence is CAISELQGEGPQHF. As DNA, the CDR3 is TGTGCCATCAGTGAATTGCAGGGAGAGGGACCCCAGCATTTT.

This clonotype was recorded a few times. CDR3 sequence (DNA): TGCGCCAGCAGAGTCGACTCCTACGAGCAGTACTTC. The encoded protein is CASRVDSYEQYF. This sequence joins TRBV5-1 and TRBJ2-7, with D unresolved. Trimming removed 5 bases at V and 0 bases at J, with 6 bases between. From germline, CDR1 is SGHRS and CDR2 YFSETQ. CDR3 size: 12 residues.

This clonotype was detected a few times. The rearrangement uses TRBV27 and TRBJ2-7; 7 nucleotides match TRBD2. V trimming: 0 bases; J trimming: 2 bases; junction bases outside the gene matches: 10. Germline CDR1 MNHEY, CDR2 SMNVEV (reference sequence). The CDR3 covers 17 residues. The CDR3 loop is CASSLSIPASGPYEQYF. DNA for the CDR3: TGTGCCAGCAGTTTATCGATTCCCGCTAGCGGCCCCTACGAGCAGTACTTC.